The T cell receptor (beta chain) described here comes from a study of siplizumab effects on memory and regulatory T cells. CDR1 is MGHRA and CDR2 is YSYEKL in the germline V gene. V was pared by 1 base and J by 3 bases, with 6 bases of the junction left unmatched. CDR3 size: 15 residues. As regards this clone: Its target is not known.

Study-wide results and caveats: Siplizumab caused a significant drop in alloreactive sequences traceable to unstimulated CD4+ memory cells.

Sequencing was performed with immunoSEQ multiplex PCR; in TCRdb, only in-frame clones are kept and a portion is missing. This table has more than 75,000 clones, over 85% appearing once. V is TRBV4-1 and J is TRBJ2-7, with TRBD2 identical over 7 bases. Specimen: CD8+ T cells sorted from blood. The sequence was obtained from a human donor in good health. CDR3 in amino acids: CASSQGDTGGYEQYF. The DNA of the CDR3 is TGCGCCAGCAGCCAAGGAGACACGGGAGGCTACGAGCAGTACTTC.